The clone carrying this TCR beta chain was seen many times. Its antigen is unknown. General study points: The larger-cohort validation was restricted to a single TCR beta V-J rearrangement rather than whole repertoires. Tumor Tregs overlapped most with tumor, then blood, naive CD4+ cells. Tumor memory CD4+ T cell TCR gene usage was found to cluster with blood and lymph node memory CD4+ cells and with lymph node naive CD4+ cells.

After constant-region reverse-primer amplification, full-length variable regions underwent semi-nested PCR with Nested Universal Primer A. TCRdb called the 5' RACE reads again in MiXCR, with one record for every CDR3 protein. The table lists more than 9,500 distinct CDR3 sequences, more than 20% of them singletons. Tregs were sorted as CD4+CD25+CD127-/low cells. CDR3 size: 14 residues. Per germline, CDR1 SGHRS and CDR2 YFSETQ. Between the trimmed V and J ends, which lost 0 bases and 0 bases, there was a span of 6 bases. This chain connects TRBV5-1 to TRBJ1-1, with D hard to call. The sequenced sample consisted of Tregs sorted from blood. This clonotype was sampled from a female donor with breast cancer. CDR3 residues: CASSLVHLNTEAFF. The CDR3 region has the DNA TGCGCCAGCAGCTTGGTTCACCTGAACACTGAAGCTTTCTTT.